This passage covers 7 T cell receptor beta chains from one sample sequenced in a study of T cells in Graves' hyperthyroidism and ophthalmopathy. Amplification yielded TCR beta CDR3 regions, with RNA transcripts as the source. Using the HTBI primer set, a first-round RT-PCR was run on the TCR CDR3. TCRdb re-called the multiplex PCR reads with MiXCR, one entry per CDR3 protein. This sample yields around 440,000 distinct CDR3 sequences, of which roughly 14% are seen a single time; roughly 13% belongs to the top ten. The material sequenced was blood. The source of these receptors is a woman under 30 with Graves' hyperthyroidism.

V usage is TRBV4-1 and J usage is TRBJ2-2; no clear D. The CDR3 has 13 residues. Trimming stripped 1 base from V and 4 bases from J, with 4 bases between. CDR1 is MGHRA, CDR2 YSYEKL, per germline. This CDR3 reads CASSQGFTGELFF. CDR3 sequence (DNA): TGCGCCAGCAGCCAAGGGTTCACCGGGGAGCTGTTTTTT.

This clonotype was counted ten times or more. The gene calls are TRBV7-3 and TRBJ2-1; D remains ambiguous. There are 13 residues in the CDR3. Germline CDR1 SGHTA, CDR2 FQGTGA. The ends were cut back, 1 base at V and 4 bases at J, with 5 bases in the middle. As DNA, the CDR3 is TGTGCCAGCAGCTTAATGGGATACAATGAGCAGTTCTTC. This sequence encodes CASSLMGYNEQFF. The full variable domain, in which reference TRBV7-3 and TRBJ2-1 provide the parts outside the CDR3, is GAGVSQTPSNKVTEKGKYVELRCDPISGHTALYWYRQSLGQGPEFLIYFQGTGAADDSGLPNDRFFAVRPEGSVSTLKIQRTERGDSAVYLCASSLMGYNEQFFGPGTRLTVL.

The rearrangement joins TRBV6-1 to TRBJ1-5; 8 nucleotides align to TRBD1. The CDR3 spans 16 residues. Germline loops: CDR1 MNHNS, CDR2 SASEGT. V was pared by 1 base and J by 7 bases, with 9 bases of the junction left unmatched. The CDR3 here is CASSEEQKTGDQPQHF. CDR3 sequence (DNA): TGTGCCAGCAGTGAAGAACAAAAGACAGGGGACCAGCCCCAGCATTTT.

This clonotype was detected a few times. The genes are TRBV7-8 and TRBJ1-5; D might be TRBD1 (6 bases). The ends were cut back, 4 bases at V and 3 bases at J, with 13 bases in the middle. This CDR3 has 15 amino acids. The germline V gene encodes CDR1 SGHVS and CDR2 FQNEAQ. In DNA, the CDR3 is TGTGCCAGCAGCTCCCTACAGGGATTCAATCAGCCCCAGCATTTT. This encodes CASSSLQGFNQPQHF.

This clonotype was counted between two and nine times. The chain recombines TRBV7-9 with TRBJ2-3, with D perhaps TRBD1 (6 bases). Germline assignment: CDR1 SEHNR and CDR2 FQNEAQ (reference sequence). The CDR3 loop spans 16 amino acids. Trimming cost V 5 bases and J 2 bases, with 17 bases left between them. In DNA form, the CDR3 reads TGTGCCAGCAGCCACCGGAACAGGGCGATCACAGATACGCAGTATTTT. The encoded protein is CASSHRNRAITDTQYF.

As regards this clonotype: It may be a read error: a sequence one base away is much more abundant. The chain carries TRBV6-2 or TRBV6-3 and TRBJ1-2, with 7 bases fitting TRBD1. CDR3 size: 12 residues. Germline CDR1 and CDR2: MNHEY and SVGEGT. The CDR3 DNA is TGTGCCGGCAGTGATACAGGGGTCGGCTACACCTTC. The encoded protein is CAGSDTGVGYTF.

The sample holds many counts of this clonotype. The chain joins TRBV7-9 to TRBJ2-1; 10 bases align to TRBD2. CDR1 and CDR2 from the germline V gene are SEHNR and FQNEAQ (reference sequence). The V and J ends lost 5 bases and 7 bases, in that order; junction bases with no gene match: 8. The CDR3 consists of 15 residues. The CDR3: CASSVVASGRNEQFF. The CDR3 nucleotides read TGTGCCAGCAGCGTAGTGGCTAGCGGGAGAAATGAGCAGTTCTTC.